This TCR beta chain was identified during a study of cytomegalovirus exposure and HLA in healthy donors. Study at large: Unique TCRs numbering about 87 million, obtained from HLA-typed donors, made up an early data release. Falling in the Caucasian-associated ancestry cluster were 65% to 90% of 398 genotyped donors. Study-wide points: Roughly 170 TCR beta chains were listed as cytomegalovirus-associated.

Regarding this clone: What it binds is unknown.

V gave up 2 bases and J gave up 0 bases, with 8 bases separating them. Looked up from germline, CDR1 is MNHNS and CDR2 is SASEGT. The CDR3 runs to 15 residues. Amplification used 60 Vbeta primers and 13 Jbeta primers. TCRdb's copy holds only in-frame clones and misses some; the assay was immunoSEQ multiplex PCR. The sample carries 120,000 to 150,000 clones, roughly 80% recorded once. The sequenced sample was PBMCs. The receptor was isolated from a man aged 40-49 years in good health and CMV-seropositive. This chain links TRBV6-1 with TRBJ2-1; D is possibly TRBD1 (5 bases). CDR3 DNA: TGTGCCAGCAGTGAACAGGGATCCTCCTACAATGAGCAGTTCTTC. This gives the protein CASSEQGSSYNEQFF.